These T cell receptor beta chains were read from a single sample in a study of T cell changes during pregnancy in multiple sclerosis. TCRdb keeps only in-frame clones here, not all; method: immunoSEQ multiplex PCR. Of 100,000 to 150,000 clones listed, 93% are singletons. Sequencing used peripheral blood, obtained before pregnancy. The receptors derive from a female donor with multiple sclerosis, enrolled in a pregnancy study. CDR3s include the opening cysteine and the closing phenylalanine or tryptophan. D genes are given only for firm matches. Size values are once, few and many counts, or a class for expanded clones, and some rows have none.

clone size | J gene | V gene | D gene | CDR3 protein | CDR3 DNA
NA | TRBJ1-1 | TRBV5-1 | NA | CASSPQTEMNTEAFF | TGCGCCAGCAGCCCGCAGACAGAAATGAACACTGAAGCTTTCTTT
NA | TRBJ2-3 | TRBV10-3 | NA | CAISGRGFSTDTQYF | TGTGCCATCAGTGGAAGGGGCTTTAGCACAGATACGCAGTATTTT
once | TRBJ2-7 | TRBV6-1 | NA | CASGRDYEQYF | TGTGCCAGCGGACGGGACTACGAGCAGTACTTC
NA | TRBJ1-1 | TRBV25-1 | NA | CASTPGGWGVKTFF | TGTGCCAGCACCCCTGGTGGGTGGGGGGTGAAGACTTTCTTT
NA | TRBJ1-2 | TRBV5-1 | TRBD1 | CASSTGTATNYGYTF | TGCGCCAGCAGCACGGGGACAGCCACTAACTATGGCTACACCTTC
NA | TRBJ1-2 | TRBV6-1 | NA | CASSVQDPIYGYTF | TGTGCCAGCAGTGTCCAGGATCCAATCTATGGCTACACCTTC
once | TRBJ2-3 | TRBV4-1 | NA | CASSQGDGNPDTQYF | TGCGCCAGCAGCCAAGGCGACGGGAACCCAGATACGCAGTATTTT
NA | TRBJ2-5 | TRBV30 | NA | CAWSAQPTGNELGTQYF | TGTGCCTGGAGTGCCCAACCTACAGGGAATGAATTGGGGACCCAGTACTTC
once | TRBJ2-7 | TRBV18 | TRBD1 | CASSQGAGYEQYF | TGTGCCAGCTCACAGGGGGCGGGCTACGAGCAGTACTTC
NA | TRBJ2-2 | TRBV2 | NA | CASLLGGTGELFF | TGTGCCAGCCTACTAGGAGGCACCGGGGAGCTGTTTTTT
NA | TRBJ1-6 | TRBV7-6 | TRBD1 | CASSLGRTGSPLHF | TGTGCCAGCAGCTTAGGCCGGACAGGCTCACCCCTCCACTTT
once | TRBJ1-4 | TRBV30 | NA | CAWRLRGSTTLNEKLFF | TGTGCCTGGAGATTACGCGGGAGCACCACTCTTAATGAAAAACTGTTTTTT
once | TRBJ1-3 | TRBV29-1 | TRBD1 | CSVTGTGNTIYF | TGCAGCGTGACAGGGACTGGAAACACCATATATTTT
NA | TRBJ1-1 | TRBV21-1 | NA | CASSFKGGAGWMAFF | TGTGCCAGCAGCTTCAAGGGGGGGGCAGGATGGATGGCTTTCTTT
NA | TRBJ2-3 | TRBV5-4 | NA | CASRERSYGSEIDTQYF | TGTGCCAGCAGGGAGCGATCTTACGGGAGTGAAATAGATACGCAGTATTTT
NA | TRBJ1-2 | TRBV19 | NA | CATRELFYGYTF | TGTGCCACCAGGGAATTGTTCTATGGCTACACCTTC
NA | TRBJ1-1 | TRBV18 | NA | CASSPLRETEAFF | TGTGCCAGCTCACCACTCAGGGAAACTGAAGCTTTCTTT